One and the same sample provided the 14 T cell receptor beta chains below, sequenced in a study of T cells after yellow fever vaccination. In TCRdb, the 5' RACE reads were re-called with MiXCR into one record per CDR3 protein. Of around 550,000 distinct CDR3 sequences in the sample, roughly a fifth were seen once. The material sequenced was PBMCs, taken 15 days after the yellow fever booster vaccination. The receptors stem from a man aged 25 to 40 who received the YFV17D yellow fever vaccine.

This rearrangement joins TRBV2 to TRBJ2-3; TRBD1 aligns across 9 bases. The V gene end was trimmed by 9 bases and the J gene end by 3 bases; junction bases not matched to a gene: 7. The CDR3 sequence is 14 residues long. Germline loops: CDR1 SNHLY, CDR2 FYNNEI. This CDR3 is CARQGARRTDTQYF. The CDR3 DNA follows: TGTGCCAGACAGGGGGCCCGGAGAACAGATACGCAGTATTTT.

This chain joins TRBV15 and TRBJ2-7; D perhaps matches TRBD2 (6 bases). V was clipped by 2 bases and J by 5 bases, with 13 bases between them. CDR3 size: 14 residues. Germline V gene data show CDR1 as LNHNV and CDR2 as YYDKDF (reference sequence). CDR3 residues: CATSRSRDSNEQYF. For the CDR3, the DNA is TGTGCCACCAGCAGATCGCGGGATTCCAACGAGCAGTACTTC.

The gene calls are TRBV30 and TRBJ2-5, with 9 positions matching TRBD1. Germline CDR1 reads GTSNPN; CDR2 reads SVGIG (reference sequence). With V trimmed by 2 bases and J by 7 bases, 5 bases remained unmatched. CDR3 length equals 13 residues. The CDR3 spells CAWSRTGEGTQYF. CDR3 in DNA: TGTGCCTGGAGTCGGACAGGGGAGGGGACCCAGTACTTC.

The chain uses TRBV12-3 or TRBV12-4 and TRBJ2-5; 13 bases agree with TRBD2. J lost 5 bases, V lost 5 bases, and 8 bases had no gene match. The CDR3 is 16 residues long. The chain's CDR3 is CASSLWTSGSLETQYF. Here the CDR3 DNA reads TGTGCCAGCAGTCTCTGGACTAGCGGGAGTCTGGAGACCCAGTACTTC.

The V call is TRBV19, the J call TRBJ2-2; D is unclear. Germline V gene sequence: CDR1 LNHDA, CDR2 SQIVND (reference sequence). Trimming stripped 2 bases from V and 7 bases from J, with 5 bases between. This CDR3 is built from 12 residues. CDR3 protein: CASSITNGELFF. CDR3 coding DNA: TGTGCCAGTAGTATAACAAACGGGGAGCTGTTTTTT.

This clonotype was picked up a small number of times. The J gene is TRBJ2-2, the V gene TRBV20-1; 8 bases line up with TRBD2. The CDR3 length is 14 residues. The germline V gene has CDR1 DFQATT and CDR2 SNEGSKA (reference sequence). V gave up 3 bases and J gave up 5 bases; unmatched junction bases: 5. Here the CDR3 DNA reads TGCAGTGCTAGGTCCCGGGAGGGAACCGGGGAGCTGTTTTTT. It is translated as CSARSREGTGELFF.

This chain connects TRBV5-5 to TRBJ1-4; TRBD1 matches at 7 bases. V lost 5 bases and J lost 5; bases outside the gene matches: 6. Germline values: CDR1 SGHKS, CDR2 YYEKEE (reference sequence). The CDR3 covers 14 residues. The CDR3 reads CASSSGQLNEKLFF. In DNA, the CDR3 is TGTGCCAGCAGTTCGGGACAGCTAAATGAAAAACTGTTTTTT.

This clonotype was observed at least ten times. The CDR3 DNA reads TGTGCCAGCTCACCAAGTAGGGCGGGCTCCTACGAGCAGTACTTC. Translated, it gives CASSPSRAGSYEQYF. This sequence joins TRBV18 and TRBJ2-7; perhaps TRBD2 as D (5 bases). CDR3 length: 15 residues. CDR1 KGHSH and CDR2 LQKENI come from the germline V gene. V was cut by 2 bases and J by 0 bases, with 11 bases left in between.

This clonotype occurred a few times. The chain recombines TRBV28 with TRBJ2-3, with D uncertain. CDR3 length equals 12 residues. Trimming left V 5 bases short and J 4 bases short, with 7 bases between. Germline V CDR1 and CDR2: MDHEN, SYDVKM. The CDR3 sequence is CASSLRSDTQYF. CDR3 nucleotide sequence: TGTGCCAGCAGTCTTAGGTCAGATACGCAGTATTTT.

There are a few counts of this clonotype. CDR3 residues: CASRTGNVEQFF. Here the CDR3 DNA reads TGTGCCAGCAGAACAGGGAACGTAGAGCAGTTCTTC. The V gene is TRBV6-6, the J gene TRBJ2-1; TRBD1 is a possible D gene (6 bases). V was cut by 6 bases and J by 10 bases, with 13 bases left in between. The CDR3 contains 12 residues. From germline, CDR1 is MNHNY and CDR2 SVGAGI (reference sequence).

This clonotype appeared a few times. The chain recombines TRBV28 with TRBJ2-1; D gene uncertain. CDR3 size: 15 residues. CDR1 and CDR2 (germline): MDHEN, SYDVKM. V lost 3 bases, J lost 7 bases, and 16 bases lay in between. The CDR3 region is CASSFRWEVVNEQFF. DNA of the CDR3: TGTGCCAGCAGTTTTCGGTGGGAAGTTGTGAATGAGCAGTTCTTC.

The chain couples TRBV10-3 to TRBJ2-2, with 14 bases that match TRBD2. The CDR3 length is 19 residues. Trimming removed 2 bases from V and 4 bases from J; junction bases left unmatched: 9. From germline, CDR1 is ENHRY and CDR2 SYGVKD. The CDR3 bases are TGTGCCATCAGTGAGATATTCGGGACTAGCGGGAGAGGCACCGGGGAGCTGTTTTTT. It codes for CAISEIFGTSGRGTGELFF.

The J gene is TRBJ1-1, the V gene TRBV12-3 or TRBV12-4; D remains unclear. The CDR3 has 13 amino acids. V shed 7 bases and J shed 1 base, with 10 bases lying between them. This chain's CDR3 is CASTSRWNTEAFF. The CDR3 nucleotides read TGTGCCAGCACCTCGAGGTGGAACACTGAAGCTTTCTTT.

Many counts were recorded for this clonotype. This chain uses TRBV20-1 with TRBJ2-7; a possible D gene is TRBD2 (5 bases). CDR3 size: 12 residues. Germline CDR1 is DFQATT and CDR2 is SNEGSKA (reference sequence). V lost 2 bases, J lost 4 bases, and 9 bases lay in between. CDR3 residues: CSARPGGYEQYF. In nucleotides, the CDR3 is TGCAGTGCTAGACCGGGCGGGTACGAGCAGTACTTC.